This T cell receptor (beta chain) was captured in a study of T cell responses to AZD1222 COVID-19 vaccine. With regard to this clone: Its antigen is not known.

Produced via immunoSEQ multiplex PCR; TCRdb's table is partial and in-frame only. The profile shows about 120,000 clones, approximately 90% of them singletons. Study-wide findings and caveats: Baseline seropositives among AZD1222 recipients totaled only five to seven. Spike-specific TCR breadth and depth rose after two AZD1222 doses.

V shed 1 base, J shed 6 bases, and the junction held 14 bases outside the gene matches. Germline CDR1 is LGHNA and CDR2 is YSLEER. This CDR3 has 18 residues. This receptor was identified in an adult who received the AZD1222 COVID-19 vaccine. The rearrangement uses TRBV4-3 and TRBJ1-1, with 10 bases matching TRBD1. Sequenced material: peripheral blood, taken 28 days after the second AZD1222 dose. CDR3 DNA: TGCGCCAGCAGCCAAGTTGTGGCACGCCGGGACAGGGGACCTGAAGCTTTCTTT. It translates to CASSQVVARRDRGPEAFF.